The clone carrying this T cell receptor beta chain was counted a few times. Its antigen is not identified. The length of the CDR3 is 14 residues. The V gene end was trimmed by 4 bases and the J gene end by 1 base; junction bases not matched to a gene: 2. Germline V lookup: CDR1 SGHNT, CDR2 YENEEA. This record belongs to a study of beta chain features in type 1 diabetes. Background on the study: Cell yields, age and gender were similar between patients and healthy donors. General study points: The study found moderately but significantly shorter TCRB CDR3s in all four CD4+ subsets of Type 1 diabetes patients. Amplification by PCR could prefer shorter templates, with the same effect in patients and controls.

Cells sorted by CD45RO/CCR7/CD25/CD127/CD95/CD27 comprised CD4+ naive, central memory, regulatory and stem cell-like memory cells. Purity above 98% was achieved in all sorted populations. Expressed TCRB transcripts were sequenced because the entire RNA isolate underwent reverse transcription. The data were produced by immunoSEQ multiplex PCR, yet TCRdb's version contains in-frame clones alone and is incomplete. The sample yields some 350,000 clones, over 9% seen once. Sample: central memory CD4+ T cells from blood. This sequence joins TRBV11-3 and TRBJ2-3; 7 bases are a match to TRBD1. This clonotype was sampled from a man aged 30-40 years with type 1 diabetes. As DNA, the CDR3 is TGTGCCAGCAGCTACGGACAGGGCACAGATACGCAGTATTTT. This encodes CASSYGQGTDTQYF.